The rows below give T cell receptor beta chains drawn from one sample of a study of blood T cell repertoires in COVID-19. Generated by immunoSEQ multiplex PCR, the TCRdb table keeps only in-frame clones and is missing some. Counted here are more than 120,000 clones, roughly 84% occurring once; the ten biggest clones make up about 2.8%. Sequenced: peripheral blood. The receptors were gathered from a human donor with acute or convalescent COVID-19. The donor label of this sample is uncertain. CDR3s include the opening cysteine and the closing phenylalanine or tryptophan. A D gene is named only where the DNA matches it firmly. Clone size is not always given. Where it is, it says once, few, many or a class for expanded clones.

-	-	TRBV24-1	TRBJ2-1	TGTGCCACCAGTGATACCGCACGCGATGAGCAGTTCTTC	CATSDTARDEQFF
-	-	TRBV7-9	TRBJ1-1	TGTGCCAGCAGCTTAGATGGCGGAAAGAACACTGAAGCTTTCTTT	CASSLDGGKNTEAFF
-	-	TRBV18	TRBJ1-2	TGTGCCAGCTCACCAGGGAGCAACGACAGGATGAAAGATAACTATGGCTACACCTTC	CASSPGSNDRMKDNYGYTF
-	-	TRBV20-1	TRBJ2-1	TGCAGTGCTAGAGTGAGCGGGGAGCAGTTCTTC	CSARVSGEQFF
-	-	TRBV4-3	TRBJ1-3	TGCGCCAGCAGCCAGGACAGCTCTGGAAACACCATATATTTT	CASSQDSSGNTIYF
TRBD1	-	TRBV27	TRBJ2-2	TGTGCCAGCCAAACCCTCGGGACAGCGATGAACACCGGGGAGCTGTTTTTT	CASQTLGTAMNTGELFF
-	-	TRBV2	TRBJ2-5	TGTGCCAGCGCAGGGGGGCAAGAGACCCAGTACTTC	CASAGGQETQYF
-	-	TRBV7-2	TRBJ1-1	TGTGCCAGCAGCTCGTACAGTGGCACTGAAGCTTTCTTT	CASSSYSGTEAFF
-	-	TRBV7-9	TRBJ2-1	TGTGCCAGCAGCTCCGTTGGAGCTTACAATGAGCAGTTCTTC	CASSSVGAYNEQFF
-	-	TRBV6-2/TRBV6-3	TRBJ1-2	TGTGCCAGCAGTCAGAGGACAGCTAACTATGGCTACACCTTC	CASSQRTANYGYTF
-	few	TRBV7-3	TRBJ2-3	TGTGCCAGCGGACCAGGGTATAGCACAGATACGCAGTATTTT	CASGPGYSTDTQYF
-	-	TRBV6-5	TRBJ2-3	TGTGCCAGCAGTTCCACGGCAGATACGCAGTATTTT	CASSSTADTQYF
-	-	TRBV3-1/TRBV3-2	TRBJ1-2	TGTGCCAGCACCCTGACAGCCGCTAACTATGGCTACACCTTC	CASTLTAANYGYTF
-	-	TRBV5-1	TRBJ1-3	TGCGCCAGCAGCTTACCAGGACAGTCCGGCTCTGGAAACACCATATATTTT	CASSLPGQSGSGNTIYF
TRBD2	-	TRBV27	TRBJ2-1	TGTGCCAGCAGTTTATCGAGCGCGGGGGTCAACAATGAGCAGTTCTTC	CASSLSSAGVNNEQFF
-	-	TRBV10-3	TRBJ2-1	TGTGCCGCCGAAACAGGGATAAAGAACAATGAGCAGTTCTTC	CAAETGIKNNEQFF
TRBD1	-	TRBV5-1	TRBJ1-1	TGCGCCAGCAGCGCCAGGGGGCCTGAAGCTTTCTTT	CASSARGPEAFF
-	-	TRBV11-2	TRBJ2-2	TGTGCCAGCAGCTTAAGTAGGGGGATAGACACCGGGGAGCTGTTTTTT	CASSLSRGIDTGELFF